Only a few counts were recorded for the clone carrying this TCR beta chain. The target antigen is unknown. This sample stems from a study of CD8 T cells in ankylosing spondylitis. With molecular barcodes, quantitative 5'-RACE was used to make the TCR beta libraries. From the 5' RACE reads, TCRdb called clonotypes with MiXCR, one entry per CDR3 protein. The sample lists about 500,000 distinct CDR3 sequences, roughly 12% seen once, with 6.8% in the top ten. The study's findings and limits: Characteristic of ankylosing spondylitis blood, it appeared, was a TCR beta motif comprising about eight highly homologous variants.

Trimming took 1 base from V and 2 from J, leaving 8 bases between them. This CDR3 is built from 14 residues. Sequenced sample: blood, either unsorted or a sorted T cell fraction (not recorded which). The V and J genes are TRBV12-3 or TRBV12-4 and TRBJ1-2; D is undetermined. The TCR originated in a male donor with ankylosing spondylitis. CDR3 residues: CASSLDRSNYGYTF. CDR3 coding DNA: TGTGCCAGCAGTTTAGACCGATCAAACTATGGCTACACCTTC.